Sequencing of this TCR beta chain was carried out in a study of T cell repertoires in cytomegalovirus infection (dated by TCRdb to the late 2010s). As for the study more broadly: Donor HLA type was relevant to the analysis, as public TCR beta signatures indicated carriage of CMV infection together with the matching HLA type. The research as a whole found: The ex vivo response was dominated by HLA-C-restricted CMV-specific TCR beta clonotypes, which also provided the single most frequent clonotype in two of eight donors. Cumulative frequency of public TCR beta family members discriminated carriers of CMV infection plus the relevant HLA type in this cohort and an independent roughly 330-donor cohort.

These reads were obtained on an Illumina HiSeq 1500. In TCRdb, the public reads were trimmed at Q25 with fastp and aligned with MiXCR, with productive beta chains retained. Under each unique CDR3 protein, matching rows form one entry showing the most common genes and DNA. Present in this sample are 480,000 or so distinct CDR3 sequences, approximately 10% of which were seen just once. The leading ten clones occupy around 9.6% of the sample. Turning to this clonotype: Which antigen it targets is not known. Per-base quality was not reported, and no clone a single base away is much larger than it.

From its cysteine to its phenylalanine, the CDR3 spans 13 amino acids. Only CDR3 DNA remains: 39 bases, in frame from the first base. As encoded in the germline V gene, CDR1 is SGHTA while CDR2 is FQGTGA. After removal of 5 bases from V and 9 bases from J, the junction retains 5 bases not matched to a gene. This receptor was taken from a human donor in good health (CMV status not recorded). Some clones in this sample may be carry-over from other donors' samples. Specimen: PBMCs. The chain links TRBV7-3 with TRBJ2-1, with TRBD1 identical over 9 junction bases. Here is the DNA: TGTGCCAGCAGCACGCAACAGGGGGCTGAGCAGTTCTTC. Its protein reads: CASSTQQGAEQFF.